Here is one TCR beta chain with its context. These data originate in a study of blood T cell repertoires in COVID-19. Whole-study context: There were acute and convalescent COVID-19 samples, and they came from the United States, Italy and Spain. The analysed material was cDNA or gDNA that came from T cells, B-cell-depleted T cells, or PBMCs.

Study processing details: Quantification of nucleated cells was approximated via reference gene primer amplification. Produced via immunoSEQ multiplex PCR; TCRdb's table is partial and in-frame only. V, J and clone size were drawn from that table, and D and trimming were deduced from the DNA. The sample carries roughly 230,000 clones, roughly 84% recorded once. CDR3 size: 15 residues. The gene calls are TRBV21-1 and TRBJ2-1; the D call of TRBD2 is as the table states it, not checked on the DNA. TRBV21-1 is noted as a pseudogene. The receptor was derived from a man between 35 and 55 years old with acute or convalescent COVID-19. What was sequenced was peripheral blood. The CDR3 coding sequence is TGTGCCAGCAGCAAAGGTGGCCCTCGAGAGGATGAGCAGTTCTTC. It is translated as CASSKGGPREDEQFF.